The 29 T cell receptor beta chains in this list originate from one sample, sequenced in a study of CD8 T cells in ankylosing spondylitis (TCRdb year 2017). On the study overall, not on this receptor specifically: Blood from ankylosing spondylitis patients appeared to be characterized by a TCR beta motif composed of under 10 highly homologous amino acid variants.

Library construction relied on 5' RACE. Sequenced using an Illumina HiSeq 2500. The public reads were reprocessed in TCRdb via fastp at Q25 and MiXCR, keeping in-frame beta chains. Records with the same CDR3 protein are collapsed into one entry carrying the most frequent genes and DNA. The sample contains some 700,000 distinct CDR3 sequences, around a fifth of them found a single time. The top ten constitute 15% to 20% of the sample. Their target antigens are unknown. Source material: blood, either unsorted or a sorted T cell fraction (not recorded which). These TCRs come from a male donor with ankylosing spondylitis.

This clonotype showed up just a few times. V is TRBV6-2 or TRBV6-3 and J is TRBJ2-1; D unresolved. The V end lost 4 bases, the J end lost 8 bases, and 12 bases lay between the germline ends. This CDR3 is built from 13 residues. Germline lookup yields CDR1 MNHEY and CDR2 SVGEGT. This CDR3 reads CASSFRLEYEQFF. The DNA for the CDR3 is TGTGCCAGCAGTTTCCGCCTTGAGTATGAGCAGTTCTTC.

This clonotype came up a few times. This chain joins TRBV29-1 and TRBJ2-7, with TRBD1 matching 7 bases. CDR1 is SQVTM and CDR2 is ANQGSEA in the germline V gene. After removal of 7 bases from V and 0 bases from J, the junction contained 3 bases not matched to a gene. The length of the CDR3 is 12 residues. The CDR3 DNA reads as TGCAGCGGGAGACAGGGCTCCTACGAGCAGTACTTC. Encoded protein: CSGRQGSYEQYF.

This clonotype was seen ten or more times. This sequence joins TRBV7-2 and TRBJ1-5; D is possibly TRBD1 (6 bases). The CDR3 is made up of 16 amino acids. Germline loops: CDR1 SGHTA, CDR2 FQGNSA. V was trimmed by 2 bases and J by 0 bases, leaving 11 bases between them. The DNA of the CDR3 is TGTGCCAGCAGCTTATTACCCAGGGGTAGCAATCAGCCCCAGCATTTT. Its translation is CASSLLPRGSNQPQHF.

This clonotype was seen a handful of times. The V call is TRBV4-1, the J call TRBJ1-1; unclear D gene. Trimming removed 0 bases at V and 6 bases at J, with 14 bases between. The CDR3 spans 15 residues. Germline V gene lookup returns CDR1 MGHRA and CDR2 YSYEKL. The CDR3 nucleotides read TGCGCCAGCAGCCAAGAACCCCTAGCGGACTCTGAAGCTTTCTTT. It codes for CASSQEPLADSEAFF.

The chain combines TRBV28 with TRBJ2-3; D might be TRBD1 (5 bases). This CDR3 has 15 residues. With 1 base removed from V and 1 base from J, the gap between germline ends came to 9 bases. The germline V gene has CDR1 MDHEN and CDR2 SYDVKM. CDR3 sequence reads: CASSLYVRGTDTQYF. CDR3 in DNA: TGTGCCAGCAGTTTATATGTCAGGGGCACAGATACGCAGTATTTT.

This sequence joins TRBV11-2 and TRBJ1-3; D remains unclear. Looked up from germline, CDR1 is SGHAT and CDR2 is FQNNGV. V was trimmed by 1 base and J by 2 bases, leaving 18 bases between them. The CDR3 contains 18 residues. DNA of the CDR3: TGTGCCAGCAGCTTAGGTCAAGGCGAGGCCCGACCTGGAAACACCATATATTTT. Protein: CASSLGQGEARPGNTIYF. Complete variable domain (other parts from reference TRBV11-2 and TRBJ1-3): EAGVAQSPRYKIIEKRQSVAFWCNPISGHATLYWYQQILGQGPKLLIQFQNNGVVDDSQLPKDRFSAERLKGVDSTLKIQPAKLEDSAVYLCASSLGQGEARPGNTIYFGEGSWLTVV.

Concerning this clonotype: One junction end disagrees with the germline gene, perhaps due to a read error. The chain combines TRBV3-1 with TRBJ2-3; D is possibly TRBD2 (7 bases). The CDR3 length is 12 residues. Germline CDR1 and CDR2: LGHDT and YNNKEL (reference sequence). The CDR3 protein is CASSQVSGGLDF. The CDR3 nucleotides are TGTGCCAGCAGCCAAGTTTCGGGGGGCCTGGATTTT.

The CDR3 protein is CSALDRGGNTIYF. CDR3 DNA: TGCAGTGCCTTGGACAGGGGTGGAAACACCATATATTTT. The chain recombines TRBV20-1 with TRBJ1-3; 9 bases align to TRBD1. The germline CDR1 and CDR2 sequences are DFQATT and SNEGSKA (reference sequence). This CDR3 contains 13 residues. V gave up 6 bases and J gave up 3 bases; unmatched junction bases: 3.

This clonotype has only a few counts. The genes are TRBV12-3 or TRBV12-4 and TRBJ1-4; no reliable D call. The CDR3 consists of 14 residues. Deletions cut 6 bases from V and 8 bases from J, with 16 bases between. For the CDR3, the DNA is TGTGCCAGCAGAGGTGGCCCCCTTGGGGAAAAACTGTTTTTT. It codes for CASRGGPLGEKLFF.

The sample holds a few counts of this clonotype. The rearrangement joins TRBV20-1 to TRBJ1-3; D call uncertain. Germline CDR1 reads DFQATT; CDR2 reads SNEGSKA (reference sequence). V dropped 3 bases and J dropped 6 bases, with 9 bases sitting between them. CDR3 size: 12 residues. This chain's CDR3 is CSARNMENTIYF. The CDR3 coding sequence is TGCAGTGCTAGGAACATGGAAAACACCATATATTTT.

V usage is TRBV7-9 and J usage is TRBJ1-5, with D tentatively TRBD1 (5 bases). Germline V CDR1 and CDR2: SEHNR, FQNEAQ (reference sequence). With 1 base removed from V and 7 bases from J, the gap between germline ends came to 17 bases. This CDR3 is built from 16 residues. The CDR3 nucleotides are TGTGCCAGCAGCTTAGGCGGGGTCAGGGACGGACAGCCCCAGCATTTT. Translated: CASSLGGVRDGQPQHF.

This chain links TRBV20-1 with TRBJ2-7; 10 nucleotides align to TRBD1. CDR3 length equals 14 residues. The V gene end was trimmed by 0 bases and the J gene end by 2 bases; junction bases not matched to a gene: 1. From germline, CDR1 is DFQATT and CDR2 SNEGSKA (reference sequence). The CDR3 DNA sequence: TGCAGTGCTAGAGATGGGACAGGGGCCTACGAGCAGTACTTC. Protein: CSARDGTGAYEQYF.

The chain has TRBV9 and TRBJ2-7; no clear D. The CDR3 extends over 14 amino acids. V was trimmed by 0 bases and J by 6 bases, leaving 13 bases between them. CDR1 is SGDLS and CDR2 is YYNGEE in the germline V gene. CDR3 sequence reads: CASSVGGKPGEQYF. For the CDR3, the DNA is TGTGCCAGCAGCGTAGGAGGAAAGCCCGGCGAGCAGTACTTC.

This clonotype was recorded a few times. V is TRBV5-6 and J is TRBJ1-1; 8 nucleotides line up with TRBD1. The germline CDR1 and CDR2 sequences are SGHDT and YYEEEE. The V segment lost 3 bases and the J segment 0 bases; nucleotides outside the gene matches: 7. The CDR3 spans 16 residues. The CDR3 sequence: CASSSLGQALNTEAFF. The DNA for the CDR3 is TGTGCCAGCAGCTCTTTGGGACAGGCCTTGAACACTGAAGCTTTCTTT.

The gene calls are TRBV6-5 and TRBJ1-1; D is unresolved. With 3 bases removed from V and 0 bases from J, the gap between germline ends came to 8 bases. The CDR3 is made up of 14 amino acids. Germline-derived CDR1 and CDR2 are MNHEY and SVGAGI. CDR3 loop: CASSYLAMNTEAFF. The CDR3 DNA sequence: TGTGCCAGCAGTTATCTAGCTATGAACACTGAAGCTTTCTTT.

The chain joins TRBV20-1 to TRBJ1-5; TRBD1 matches 7 bases. J was trimmed by 6 bases and V by 4 bases; bases with no gene match: 6. Germline CDR1 and CDR2: DFQATT and SNEGSKA (reference sequence). The CDR3 is made up of 13 amino acids. As DNA, the CDR3 is TGCAGTGCTAAAACGACAGGGCTTCAGCCCCAGCATTTT. Residues: CSAKTTGLQPQHF.

This clonotype turned up a few times. The J gene is TRBJ2-3, the V gene TRBV27; 7 bases align to TRBD1. This CDR3 has 13 residues. Per the germline V gene, CDR1 is MNHEY and CDR2 is SMNVEV (reference sequence). J gave up 2 bases and V 8 bases, and 4 bases lay outside the gene matches. The CDR3 sequence: CASRDSYTDTQYF. The CDR3 DNA follows: TGTGCCAGCCGGGACAGCTACACAGATACGCAGTATTTT.

The chain is built from TRBV4-1 and TRBJ2-2; TRBD1 is a possible D gene (6 bases). The germline gives CDR1 MGHRA, CDR2 YSYEKL. Trimming cost V 2 bases and J 11 bases, with 18 bases left between them. The length of the CDR3 is 15 residues. The CDR3 loop reads CASSQLGQGSFELFF. As DNA, the CDR3 is TGCGCCAGCAGCCAATTAGGGCAGGGGTCCTTTGAGCTGTTTTTT.

This clonotype was recorded a few times. The rearrangement uses TRBV4-3 and TRBJ2-1; 8 positions match TRBD1. Germline V CDR1 and CDR2: LGHNA, YSLEER. CDR3 length: 16 residues. With V trimmed by 0 bases and J by 4 bases, 5 bases remained unmatched. Here the CDR3 reads CASSQDTQGAYNEQFF. The CDR3 nucleotides are TGCGCCAGCAGCCAAGATACTCAGGGGGCTTACAATGAGCAGTTCTTC.

This clonotype occurred a few times. The chain's CDR3 is CSAKGGKNIQYF. For the CDR3, the DNA is TGCAGTGCTAAGGGTGGCAAAAACATTCAGTACTTC. The J gene is TRBJ2-4, the V gene TRBV20-1; D is ambiguous. Trimming took 4 bases from V and 3 from J, leaving 7 bases between them. The V gene's germline CDR1 is DFQATT and CDR2 SNEGSKA (reference sequence). CDR3 length: 12 amino acids.

The chain links TRBV4-1 to TRBJ1-2; tentatively, D is TRBD1 (6 bases). V was cut by 0 bases and J by 0 bases, with 14 bases left in between. This CDR3 spans 17 amino acids. CDR1 and CDR2 (germline): MGHRA, YSYEKL. The CDR3 sequence is CASSQDMDSQPNYGYTF. DNA of the CDR3: TGCGCCAGCAGCCAAGATATGGACAGCCAACCTAACTATGGCTACACCTTC.

This chain joins TRBV5-1 and TRBJ2-5; 7 bases are a match to TRBD2. This CDR3 has 16 amino acids. J lost 2 bases, V lost 4 bases, and 11 bases had no gene match. In germline, CDR1 is SGHRS, CDR2 YFSETQ. The CDR3 sequence: CASSLTWRGTQETQYF. The CDR3 DNA sequence: TGCGCCAGCAGCCTCACTTGGCGGGGGACTCAAGAGACCCAGTACTTC.

This chain uses TRBV7-9 with TRBJ2-5; D call uncertain. The CDR3 runs 14 residues. V was trimmed by 4 bases and J by 1 base, leaving 10 bases between them. Germline loops: CDR1 SEHNR, CDR2 FQNEAQ (reference sequence). CDR3 residues: CASSSTIIQETQYF. In nucleotides, the CDR3 is TGTGCCAGCAGCTCTACAATAATCCAAGAGACCCAGTACTTC.

The chain links TRBV5-1 to TRBJ2-1, with TRBD2 matching 10 bases. Losses at the gene ends were 0 bases for V and 6 bases for J; bases not matched to a gene: 9. The CDR3 is made up of 17 amino acids. Per germline, CDR1 SGHRS and CDR2 YFSETQ. CDR3 in amino acids: CASSLVSSGSGGNEQFF. The CDR3 nucleotides read TGCGCCAGCAGCTTGGTATCTAGCGGGAGTGGGGGCAATGAGCAGTTCTTC.

Only a few counts were recorded for this clonotype. The rearrangement uses TRBV12-3 or TRBV12-4 and TRBJ2-7; unclear D gene. V was shortened by 1 base and J by 6 bases, with 10 bases between the two germline ends. There are 13 residues in the CDR3. The chain's CDR3 is CASSLGGLGEQYF. CDR3 sequence (DNA): TGTGCCAGCAGTTTAGGTGGCCTCGGCGAGCAGTACTTC.

This clonotype was detected a few times. The chain combines TRBV6-5 with TRBJ1-1; tentative D call: TRBD1 (5 bases). This CDR3 region has 16 residues. Trimming cost V 0 bases and J 1 base, with 12 bases left between them. CDR1 is MNHEY, CDR2 SVGAGI, per germline. The CDR3, as DNA: TGTGCCAGCAGTTACTCCAGAGCCGGGGGGAACACTGAAGCTTTCTTT. It codes for CASSYSRAGGNTEAFF.

This clonotype was counted at least ten times. The rearrangement uses TRBV11-2 and TRBJ2-3; possibly TRBD1 or TRBD2 for D (6 bases each). Trimming removed 5 bases at V and 4 bases at J, with 16 bases between. The CDR3 is 15 amino acids. Germline values: CDR1 SGHAT, CDR2 FQNNGV. CDR3 sequence: CASSRMGGSADTQYF. CDR3 in DNA: TGTGCCAGCAGCCGAATGGGGGGCAGCGCAGATACGCAGTATTTT.

This chain connects TRBV9 to TRBJ2-7; TRBD1 matches 9 bases. The J segment lost 6 bases and the V segment lost 7 bases, leaving 8 bases of the junction unmatched. The germline CDR1 and CDR2 sequences are SGDLS and YYNGEE. The CDR3 totals 13 residues. CDR3 DNA: TGTGCCAGCTCCTCAACAGGGGGCGCCGAGCAGTACTTC. This gives the protein CASSSTGGAEQYF. The full variable domain, in which reference TRBV9 and TRBJ2-7 provide the parts outside the CDR3, is DSGVTQTPKHLITATGQRVTLRCSPRSGDLSVYWYQQSLDQGLQFLIQYYNGEERAKGNILERFSAQQFPDLHSELNLSSLELGDSALYFCASSSTGGAEQYFGPGTRLTVT.

The chain carries TRBV10-3 and TRBJ2-1; 10 bases line up with TRBD2. Germline values: CDR1 ENHRY, CDR2 SYGVKD. J gave up 5 bases and V 4 bases, and 11 bases lay outside the gene matches. The CDR3 spans 17 residues. CDR3 amino acids: CAISGTLAGARDNEQFF. The DNA of the CDR3 is TGTGCCATCAGTGGGACGCTAGCGGGGGCTAGAGACAATGAGCAGTTCTTC.